The 7 T cell receptor beta chains presented below share a single source sample, sequenced in a study of beta chain features in type 1 diabetes. The entirety of the isolated RNA underwent reverse transcription, so expressed TCRB transcripts were sequenced. Only in-frame clones appear in the TCRdb table, and some are missing; sequencing was by immunoSEQ multiplex PCR. This sample has some 150,000 clones; approximately 9.8% occur once, and the top ten carry 0.55% to 0.65%. Sequenced: central memory CD4+ T cells from blood. All receptors come from a woman aged 40 to 50 in good health.

This clone has more than one count but fewer than ten. The same CDR3 is also encoded by other DNA sequences in this sample. The V and J genes are TRBV18 and TRBJ2-3, with 11 bases that match TRBD2. Trimming removed 3 bases from V and 3 bases from J; junction bases left unmatched: 5. Germline V gene data show CDR1 as KGHSH and CDR2 as LQKENI. This CDR3 is 16 amino acids long. The CDR3 is CASSPTSGGGTDTQYF. In nucleotides, the CDR3 is TGTGCCAGCTCACCTACTAGCGGGGGAGGAACAGATACGCAGTATTTT.

V usage is TRBV29-1 and J usage is TRBJ1-1, with D maybe TRBD1 (6 bases). Germline V gene lookup returns CDR1 SQVTM and CDR2 ANQGSEA. This CDR3 has 14 amino acids. V gave up 6 bases and J gave up 1 base, with 15 bases separating them. The CDR3 protein is CSVGLGGPNTEAFF. The CDR3 region has the DNA TGCAGCGTCGGTCTTGGGGGCCCGAACACTGAAGCTTTCTTT. Variable domain in full (rest from reference TRBV29-1 and TRBJ1-1): SAVISQKPSRDICQRGTSLTIQCQVDSQVTMMFWYRQQPGQSLTLIATANQGSEATYESGFVIDKFPISRPNLTFSTLTVSNMSPEDSSIYLCSVGLGGPNTEAFFGQGTRLTVV.

This clone was recorded a few times. The chain combines TRBV10-3 with TRBJ2-3; 11 bases are shared with TRBD2. This CDR3 region has 15 residues. Germline V lookup: CDR1 ENHRY, CDR2 SYGVKD. The V and J ends lost 6 bases and 1 base, in that order; junction bases with no gene match: 3. The DNA for the CDR3 is TGTGCCATCAGCCAGACTAGCGGGGGCACAGATACGCAGTATTTT. Its translation is CAISQTSGGTDTQYF.

The V and J genes are TRBV9 and TRBJ1-6; D gene unclear. The germline V and J ends were trimmed by 0 bases and 4 bases, with 8 bases remaining between them. This CDR3 has 15 residues. Germline V gives CDR1 SGDLS, CDR2 YYNGEE. CDR3 coding DNA: TGTGCCAGCAGCGTAGGGGAGGTTTATAATTCACCCCTCCACTTT. It codes for CASSVGEVYNSPLHF.

This chain uses TRBV6-6 with TRBJ2-3; 9 bases map to TRBD2. V shed 5 bases and J 1 base; nucleotides not matched to a gene: 4. CDR3 length: 15 residues. Germline V gene sequence: CDR1 MNHNY, CDR2 SVGAGI (reference sequence). CDR3 in DNA: TGTGCCAGCAGTGGGACTAGCATCGGCACAGATACGCAGTATTTT. It translates to CASSGTSIGTDTQYF.

This clone appeared a few times. CDR3 nucleotides: TGTGCCAGTCTCCTGGGGGGGGTGATGACTGAAGCTTTCTTT. Translation gives CASLLGGVMTEAFF. The chain has TRBV2 and TRBJ1-1; TRBD1 might be the D (5 bases). V was clipped by 9 bases and J by 5 bases, with 19 bases between them. Germline CDR1 SNHLY, CDR2 FYNNEI. CDR3 size: 14 residues. The entire variable domain, with the rest obtained from reference TRBV2 and TRBJ1-1, is as follows: EPEVTQTPSHQVTQMGQEVILRCVPISNHLYFYWYRQILGQKVEFLVSFYNNEISEKSEIFDDQFSVERPDGSNFTLKIRSTKLEDSAMYFCASLLGGVMTEAFFGQGTRLTVV.

The chain joins TRBV29-1 to TRBJ2-1; the match to TRBD1 covers 12 bases. The CDR3 covers 14 residues. The germline V gene has CDR1 SQVTM and CDR2 ANQGSEA. V trimming: 5 bases; J trimming: 7 bases; junction bases outside the gene matches: 6. The CDR3 protein is CSVSGQGARNEQFF. The CDR3 DNA sequence: TGCAGCGTTTCGGGACAGGGGGCGAGGAATGAGCAGTTCTTC.